The TCR beta chain under discussion was sequenced for a study of long-term antiretroviral therapy in people with HIV. Study-level findings and limits: Documentation of ART adherence, viral resistance or therapy changes was absent. Diversity increased after ART yet remained lower than in transplant donor controls.

The V end was cut by 3 bases, the J end by 0 bases, with 12 bases between. Germline V lookup: CDR1 MNHEY, CDR2 SMNVEV (reference sequence). The CDR3 runs 15 residues. As regards this clone: The antigen is not known.

Every single participant having HIV got treatment inside the United States. immunoSEQ v3.0 was run at survey level. The target of sequencing was roughly 40,000-55,000 T-cell genomes per sample. Generated by immunoSEQ multiplex PCR, the TCRdb table keeps only in-frame clones and is missing some. Altogether some 20,000 clones are present, more than 80% being singletons, with the ten largest covering about 4.5%. Sequenced here: unsorted PBMCs, sampled 5.9 years after starting antiretroviral therapy. V is TRBV27 and J is TRBJ2-7; possibly TRBD1 for D (5 bases). The receptor was isolated from a man aged 25-45 years with HIV. The CDR3 DNA is TGTGCCAGCAGTTTGGGGCCCCATAGCTCCTACGAGCAGTACTTC. As protein: CASSLGPHSSYEQYF.